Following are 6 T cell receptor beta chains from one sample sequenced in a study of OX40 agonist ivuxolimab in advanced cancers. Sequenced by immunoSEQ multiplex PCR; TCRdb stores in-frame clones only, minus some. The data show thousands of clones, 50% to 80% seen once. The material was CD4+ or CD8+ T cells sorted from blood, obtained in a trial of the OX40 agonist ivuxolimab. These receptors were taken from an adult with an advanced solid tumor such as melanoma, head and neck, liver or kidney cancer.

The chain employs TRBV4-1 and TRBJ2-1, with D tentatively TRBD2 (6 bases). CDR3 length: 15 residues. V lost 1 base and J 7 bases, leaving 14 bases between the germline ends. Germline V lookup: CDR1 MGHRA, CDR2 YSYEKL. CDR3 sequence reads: CASSQVPGERNEQFF. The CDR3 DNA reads TGCGCCAGCAGCCAAGTACCGGGAGAACGAAATGAGCAGTTCTTC.

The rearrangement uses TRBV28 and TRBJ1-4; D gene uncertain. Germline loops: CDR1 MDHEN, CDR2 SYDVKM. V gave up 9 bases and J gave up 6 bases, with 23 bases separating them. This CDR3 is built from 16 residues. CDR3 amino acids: CASGGEGDGEDEKLFF. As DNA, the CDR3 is TGTGCCAGTGGCGGGGAGGGCGATGGGGAAGATGAAAAACTGTTTTTT.

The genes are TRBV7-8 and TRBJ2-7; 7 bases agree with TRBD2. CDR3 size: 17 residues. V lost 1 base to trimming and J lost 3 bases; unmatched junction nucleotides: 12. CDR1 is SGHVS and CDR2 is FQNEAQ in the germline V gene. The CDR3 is CASSLGDSSGNFYEQYF. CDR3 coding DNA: TGTGCCAGCAGCTTAGGGGACTCAAGCGGGAACTTCTACGAGCAGTACTTC.

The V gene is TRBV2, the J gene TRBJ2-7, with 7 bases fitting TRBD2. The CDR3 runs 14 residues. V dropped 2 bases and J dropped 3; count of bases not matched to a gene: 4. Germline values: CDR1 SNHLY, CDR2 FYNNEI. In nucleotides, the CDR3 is TGTGCCAGCAGTGAAACGCTAGCGGACTACGAGCAGTACTTC. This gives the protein CASSETLADYEQYF. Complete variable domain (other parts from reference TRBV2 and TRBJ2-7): EPEVTQTPSHQVTQMGQEVILRCVPISNHLYFYWYRQILGQKVEFLVSFYNNEISEKSEIFDDQFSVERPDGSNFTLKIRSTKLEDSAMYFCASSETLADYEQYFGPGTRLTVT.

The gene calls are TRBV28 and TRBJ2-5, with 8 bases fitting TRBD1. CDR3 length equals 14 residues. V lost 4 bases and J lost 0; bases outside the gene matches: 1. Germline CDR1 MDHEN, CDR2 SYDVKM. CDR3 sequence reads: CASSSTGDQETQYF. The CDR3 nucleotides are TGTGCCAGCAGTTCGACAGGGGACCAAGAGACCCAGTACTTC.

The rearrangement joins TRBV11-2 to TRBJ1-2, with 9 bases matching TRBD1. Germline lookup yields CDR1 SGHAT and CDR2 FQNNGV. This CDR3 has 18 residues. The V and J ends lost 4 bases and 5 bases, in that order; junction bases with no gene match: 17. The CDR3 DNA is TGTGCCAGCAGCTCAATTTTGGACAGGGGAGGGTATATGTATGGCTACACCTTC. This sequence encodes CASSSILDRGGYMYGYTF.